Listed here are 23 T cell receptor beta chains from one sample, sequenced in a study of OX40 agonist ivuxolimab in advanced cancers. Method: immunoSEQ multiplex PCR; TCRdb's copy keeps in-frame clones and lacks some. This sample has 35,000 to 45,000 clones, with approximately 88% found just once. Sequences were derived from CD4+ or CD8+ T cells sorted from blood, sampled in a trial of the OX40 agonist ivuxolimab. These receptor sequences come from an adult with an advanced solid tumor such as melanoma, head and neck, liver or kidney cancer.

The CDR3 nucleotides read TGCGCCAGCAGCCTCCGCGGGACTAGCGGCTACAATGAGCAGTTCTTC. Translated, it gives CASSLRGTSGYNEQFF. The chain carries TRBV5-1 and TRBJ2-1; 11 bases map to TRBD2. Germline CDR1 reads SGHRS; CDR2 reads YFSETQ. The CDR3 runs 16 residues. V gave up 4 bases and J gave up 3 bases; unmatched junction bases: 6.

The chain couples TRBV27 to TRBJ2-5, with 7 bases that match TRBD1. This CDR3 is built from 14 residues. The germline V gene encodes CDR1 MNHEY and CDR2 SMNVEV (reference sequence). Trimming removed 5 bases from V and 5 bases from J; junction bases left unmatched: 8. The CDR3, as DNA: TGTGCCAGCAGTCACAGGGGAAAAATGGAGACCCAGTACTTC. Translated: CASSHRGKMETQYF.

This clone came up once. The rearrangement joins TRBV25-1 to TRBJ2-2, with 8 bases lining up with TRBD1. With 1 base clipped from V and 5 bases from J, the junction kept 6 bases outside the gene matches. The CDR3 is 16 amino acids. Germline CDR1 is MGHDK and CDR2 is SYGVNS. The CDR3 bases are TGTGCCAGCAGTGAATCAAGGACAGGGTCGACCGGGGAGCTGTTTTTT. Translated, it gives CASSESRTGSTGELFF.

The chain has TRBV2 and TRBJ2-1, with 7 nucleotides matching TRBD2. The J segment lost 5 bases and the V segment lost 8 bases, leaving 9 bases of the junction unmatched. Per the germline V gene, CDR1 is SNHLY and CDR2 is FYNNEI. The CDR3 sequence is 14 residues long. The CDR3 is CASGGGGKNNEQFF. DNA of the CDR3: TGTGCCAGCGGAGGCGGGGGAAAGAACAATGAGCAGTTCTTC.

The chain employs TRBV7-6 and TRBJ2-1; 11 bases are a match to TRBD2. The CDR3 length is 16 residues. Germline V gives CDR1 SGHVS, CDR2 FNYEAQ. J was trimmed by 6 bases and V by 5 bases; bases with no gene match: 9. The CDR3 region is CASSLLAGGPANEQFF. The DNA of the CDR3 is TGTGCCAGCAGCCTCTTAGCGGGAGGGCCAGCCAATGAGCAGTTCTTC.

This clone occurred a few times. The chain links TRBV6-6 to TRBJ2-3; weak D call: TRBD2 (6 bases). Trimming stripped 0 bases from V and 5 bases from J, with 6 bases between. CDR1 and CDR2 from the germline V gene are MNHNY and SVGAGI (reference sequence). The CDR3 covers 13 residues. The CDR3 spells CASSYSEGDTQYF. As DNA, the CDR3 is TGTGCCAGCAGTTACTCGGAGGGAGATACGCAGTATTTT.

This sequence joins TRBV7-8 and TRBJ2-3; possibly TRBD1 or TRBD2 for D (7 bases each). V was shortened by 6 bases and J by 4 bases, with 20 bases between the two germline ends. The CDR3 is 16 amino acids. The germline V gene encodes CDR1 SGHVS and CDR2 FQNEAQ. The DNA of the CDR3 is TGTGCCAGCAGTTCCCAAGCGACAGGGAGGGCAGATACGCAGTATTTT. Encoded protein: CASSSQATGRADTQYF.

The chain carries TRBV5-4 and TRBJ2-6, with no clear D. Trimming removed 4 bases at V and 0 bases at J, with 8 bases between. Germline V CDR1 and CDR2: SGHNT, YYREEE (reference sequence). CDR3 length: 15 residues. For the CDR3, the DNA is TGTGCCAGCAGCGTAAAGAGCTCTGGGGCCAACGTCCTGACTTTC. Translation gives CASSVKSSGANVLTF.

The V call is TRBV6-5, the J call TRBJ1-1; no clear D gene. CDR3 length: 13 residues. The germline V and J ends were trimmed by 0 bases and 7 bases, with 9 bases remaining between them. The germline V gene encodes CDR1 MNHEY and CDR2 SVGAGI. The CDR3 is CASSYSNQNEAFF. CDR3 DNA sequence: TGTGCCAGCAGTTACTCGAATCAGAATGAAGCTTTCTTT.

The genes are TRBV7-6 and TRBJ1-1; tentative D call: TRBD1 (5 bases). The germline gives CDR1 SGHVS, CDR2 FNYEAQ. The CDR3 is made up of 14 amino acids. The V and J ends lost 5 bases and 0 bases respectively, with 10 bases between them. The DNA of the CDR3 is TGTGCCAGCAGCAAGGGACCGTTGAACACTGAAGCTTTCTTT. Its translation is CASSKGPLNTEAFF.

The chain has TRBV11-2 and TRBJ2-7, with D hard to call. Trimming took off 5 bases at V and 5 bases at J, with 4 bases between the two ends. The CDR3 runs 10 residues. Looked up from germline, CDR1 is SGHAT and CDR2 is FQNNGV. DNA of the CDR3: TGTGCCAGCAGCCGTCACGAGCAGTACTTC. It yields the protein CASSRHEQYF.

The chain couples TRBV10-2 to TRBJ2-1; D gene uncertain. In germline, CDR1 is WSHSY, CDR2 SAAADI. Trimming took 2 bases from V and 8 from J, leaving 7 bases between them. This CDR3 is built from 12 residues. This CDR3 reads CASSELQDEQFF. CDR3 sequence (DNA): TGCGCCAGCAGTGAGCTGCAGGATGAGCAGTTCTTC.

The count of this clone is one. The CDR3 is CASGLVPSSPLHF. The CDR3 DNA is TGTGCTAGTGGTTTGGTACCAAGTTCACCCCTCCACTTT. The V call is TRBV12-5, the J call TRBJ1-6; D gene unclear. This CDR3 has 13 amino acids. Germline loops: CDR1 LGHNT, CDR2 FRNRAP. Trimming removed 0 bases at V and 9 bases at J, with 6 bases between. Full variable domain (outside the CDR3, taken from reference TRBV12-5 and TRBJ1-6): DARVTQTPRHKVTEMGQEVTMRCQPILGHNTVFWYRQTMMQGLELLAYFRNRAPLDDSGMPKDRFSAEMPDATLATLKIQPSEPRDSAVYFCASGLVPSSPLHFGNGTRLTVT.

This chain joins TRBV7-9 and TRBJ2-1; D ambiguous. The V end lost 3 bases, the J end lost 4 bases, and 10 bases lay between the germline ends. The CDR3 has 14 residues. Germline V gene lookup returns CDR1 SEHNR and CDR2 FQNEAQ (reference sequence). The DNA for the CDR3 is TGTGCCAGCAGCTTCGAGGACCGTTACAATGAGCAGTTCTTC. Protein sequence: CASSFEDRYNEQFF. Together with reference TRBV7-9 and TRBJ2-1, the CDR3 gives the full variable domain: DTGVSQNPRHKITKRGQNVTFRCDPISEHNRLYWYRQTLGQGPEFLTYFQNEAQLEKSRLLSDRFSAERPKGSFSTLEIQRTEQGDSAMYLCASSFEDRYNEQFFGPGTRLTVL.

The chain couples TRBV4-1 to TRBJ2-3; TRBD2 might be the D (7 bases). The germline V gene encodes CDR1 MGHRA and CDR2 YSYEKL. Trimming stripped 0 bases from V and 4 bases from J, with 14 bases between. CDR3 length: 16 residues. DNA of the CDR3: TGCGCCAGCAGCCAAGATTGGCGGGGGCTTTCAGATACGCAGTATTTT. It specifies CASSQDWRGLSDTQYF.

The genes are TRBV2 and TRBJ2-7; no definite D call. The V gene lost 7 bases and the J gene lost 2 bases, with 15 bases spanning the gap. CDR1 is SNHLY and CDR2 is FYNNEI in the germline V gene. The CDR3 contains 14 residues. In DNA, the CDR3 is TGTGCCAGCACCCTTGCCCTCCTAGCCTACGAGCAGTACTTC. It translates to CASTLALLAYEQYF.

The genes are TRBV7-8 and TRBJ2-5, with 8 positions matching TRBD1. This CDR3 is built from 15 residues. Germline-derived CDR1 and CDR2 are SGHVS and FQNEAQ. Unmatched junction bases numbered 8, after V lost 3 bases and J lost 5 bases. The CDR3 coding sequence is TGTGCCAGCAGCTTTCGGACAGGGTCTATCGAGACCCAGTACTTC. Amino acids: CASSFRTGSIETQYF.

Note on this clone: The junction shows a germline mismatch at one end, possibly a read error. This chain connects TRBV11-3 to TRBJ2-7; 7 nucleotides agree with TRBD1. The germline V gene has CDR1 SGHNT and CDR2 YENEEA. CDR3 size: 14 residues. In DNA, the CDR3 is TGTGCCAGCAGCCTAGACACAGGGGACTACGAGCAGTACTTC. Translating it yields CASSLDTGDYEQYF.

This chain links TRBV15 with TRBJ1-5; D may be TRBD1 (5 bases). Germline V CDR1 and CDR2: LNHNV, YYDKDF (reference sequence). V lost 5 bases and J lost 4, with 18 bases in between. The CDR3 length is 16 residues. This chain's CDR3 is CATSLGISRANQPQHF. CDR3 nucleotides: TGTGCCACCAGCCTAGGTATCTCCAGGGCTAATCAGCCCCAGCATTTT.

The V call is TRBV29-1, the J call TRBJ2-3, with 9 nucleotides matching TRBD2. V dropped 2 bases and J dropped 0; count of bases not matched to a gene: 15. From germline, CDR1 is SQVTM and CDR2 ANQGSEA. The CDR3 consists of 19 residues. The CDR3 sequence: CSVETLALAGEASTDTQYF. In nucleotides, the CDR3 is TGCAGCGTTGAAACCCTCGCACTAGCGGGCGAGGCTAGCACAGATACGCAGTATTTT.

DNA for the CDR3: TGTGCCAGCAGTACCCTAAACACTGAAGCTTTCTTT. It codes for CASSTLNTEAFF. The chain recombines TRBV27 with TRBJ1-1, with unresolved D. V dropped 5 bases and J dropped 2 bases, with 6 bases sitting between them. CDR3 length: 12 residues. Germline CDR1 and CDR2: MNHEY and SMNVEV (reference sequence).

This chain links TRBV4-1 with TRBJ2-1; D gene unclear. CDR3 size: 14 residues. Looked up from germline, CDR1 is MGHRA and CDR2 is YSYEKL. V lost 1 base to trimming and J lost 5 bases, with 9 bases between them. The CDR3 DNA is TGCGCCAGCAGCCAAGTCTTTAACGACAATGAGCAGTTCTTC. This codes for CASSQVFNDNEQFF.

CDR3 sequence reads: CASRAGRRNTGELFF. The CDR3 coding sequence is TGTGCCAGCAGGGCGGGACGCAGAAACACCGGGGAGCTGTTTTTT. This chain joins TRBV27 and TRBJ2-2; possible D gene TRBD2, 6 bases. Germline V lookup: CDR1 MNHEY, CDR2 SMNVEV (reference sequence). This CDR3 comprises 15 residues. The germline V and J ends were trimmed by 6 bases and 2 bases, with 13 bases remaining between them.